This TCR beta chain was documented in a study of blood T cells in healthy people across ages (dated by TCRdb to between 2014 and 2016). About the full investigation: In model experiments, template switching captured roughly one uniquely barcoded TCR beta cDNA molecule for every two T cells. Age-related changes in TCR beta repertoire diversity were measured in the study by deep sequencing normalized with unique cDNA molecular identifiers. Four age groups were formed from the donors: young (average approximately 15 years), middle-aged (approximately 40), aged (roughly 59) and long-lived (82). To avoid experimental bias, donors of different ages were spread randomly across the sequencing lanes. Using the same blood draw, the study looked at two additional independent replicas of 1 million unique cDNA reads for two donors, one aged 18 to 30 and the other aged 80 or older. Study-level results and caveats: Donor CMV infection status was unknown, potentially confounding age-related changes in expanded clonotypes. Since profiling was done on bulk unsorted PBMCs, naive and antigen-experienced compartments could not be conclusively compared. There was a strong correlation between observed TCR beta diversity and the percentage of naive T cells measured by flow cytometry. Estimates of total diversity based on one million sequenced T cells were regarded as lower bounds and as underestimates. As age increased, observed TCR beta diversity per million T cells dropped in a roughly linear way, and a significant reduction was already evident by age about 40. Compared with the aged group, more naive CD4+ T cells, fewer expanded clones and increased TCR diversity were shown by the long-lived group, suggesting age selection.

Receptors were amplified or captured by 5' RACE. Sequencing instrument: Illumina HiSeq 2500. A second about 7 to 12 cycle PCR used a sample-barcoded 5' primer and a J-beta primer mix. Each TCR beta cDNA molecule received a unique molecular identifier from a template-switch 5' adaptor carrying 12 random nucleotides. Each sample yielded at least 3 million CDR3-containing paired-end reads. The Mint cDNA synthesis kit, primed by a TRBC-specific oligonucleotide, was used to synthesize first-strand cDNA from all RNA. All cDNA was treated with uracil-DNA glycosylase and then went through a first 18-cycle PCR with the universal primers M1SS and BC2_uni_R. Per the source publication's procedure: Each sample was normalized by randomly selecting 1 million high-quality reads, each carrying a distinct molecular identifier. Reads sharing molecular identifiers were discarded rather than binned into consensus sequences. MiTCR, with a Q25 quality threshold and the strictest error-elimination algorithm, was used for CDR3 identification, clonotype clustering and error correction. Lower-bound total TCR beta diversity was estimated with a nonparametric unseen species model using Euler transformation. The public sequencing data were trimmed at Q25 with fastp and processed into clonotypes with MiXCR by TCRdb, which kept only in-frame beta chains. Every distinct CDR3 protein forms one entry, paired with its most common genes and DNA. The V and J calls come from TCRdb's annotation, not from the publication. Present in this sample are around 800,000 distinct CDR3 sequences, 44% of which were seen just once. The ten largest clones represent about a fifth of the sample.

About this clonotype: This receptor's antigen is unknown. Base qualities are not recorded, but no much larger clone differs from it by a single base.

Trimming takes 3 bases from V and 5 bases from J, and the germline ends sit 13 bases apart. Via the germline V gene (reference sequence), CDR1 is DFQATT and CDR2 SNEGSKA. Taken from cysteine to phenylalanine, the CDR3 has 13 residues. Only the CDR3 DNA stays, 39 bases, in frame from base 1. The 39 donors, aged about 6 to 95 years, were systemically healthy Caucasian individuals from Russia. About 10 milliliters of peripheral blood were collected from each donor into EDTA-treated Vacutainer tubes. Ficoll-Paque density-gradient centrifugation was used to isolate PBMCs, with at least 6.5 million obtained per sample. Trizol reagent was used to extract total RNA from PBMCs, with at least 5.5 micrograms per sample. For every donor, an aliquot of PBMCs went through flow cytometry to measure the percentages of naive CD45RAhigh/CD27high T cells.

Sequenced sample: blood. The sequence came from a man between 60 and 75 years old in good health. In this chain, TRBV20-1 is recombined with TRBJ1-1; the D gene cannot be resolved reliably. The CDR3 region has the sequence CSASRPALTEAFF. The DNA reads TGCAGTGCTAGCCGACCAGCTCTAACTGAAGCTTTCTTT.